This T cell receptor (beta chain) was sequenced in a study of blood T cell repertoires in COVID-19. About the research overall: Sites across the United States, Italy and Spain contributed samples from acute and convalescent COVID-19. The cDNA or gDNA used as material had been derived from T cells, B-cell-depleted T cells, or PBMCs.

Under the authors' procedure: Reference gene primer amplification in the assay estimated nucleated cell counts. Measured with immunoSEQ multiplex PCR; TCRdb has only the in-frame clones, and not every one. The V and J calls and clone size are taken from that table; D and trimming were inferred from the DNA. The table lists roughly 29,000 clones, 65% to 90% of them singletons. Specimen: peripheral blood. The sequence was obtained from a man aged 65 to 79 with active COVID-19.

CDR3 nucleotides: TGCGCCAGCAGCTTGGGCCAGGGGAACACAGATACGCAGTATTTT. Translation: CASSLGQGNTDTQYF. The chain uses TRBV5-1 and TRBJ2-3; D is possibly TRBD1 (6 bases). The CDR3 is 15 residues long. The V end lost 0 bases, the J end lost 2 bases, and 10 bases lay between the germline ends. Per the germline V gene, CDR1 is SGHRS and CDR2 is YFSETQ.